The 14 T cell receptor beta chains below were found in one sample sequenced in a study of blood T cell repertoires in COVID-19. Assay: immunoSEQ multiplex PCR; the TCRdb copy retains only in-frame clones and omits some. The sample lists 100,000 to 150,000 clones, 75% to 90% occurring once. Input material: peripheral blood. The receptors were gathered from an elderly woman with COVID-19, enrolled during active disease.

This clone has a single count. The chain is built from TRBV7-2 and TRBJ1-5, with a weak D call TRBD1 (5 bases). Germline-derived CDR1 and CDR2 are SGHTA and FQGNSA. The V gene lost 3 bases and the J gene lost 7 bases, with 7 bases spanning the gap. The CDR3 covers 12 residues. CDR3 protein: CASSFSGQPQHF. In DNA form, the CDR3 reads TGTGCCAGCAGCTTTTCAGGGCAGCCCCAGCATTTT.

The V gene is TRBV9, the J gene TRBJ1-6, with 9 bases that match TRBD1. V gave up 3 bases and J gave up 9 bases; unmatched junction bases: 7. The CDR3 length is 15 residues. Germline V gene lookup returns CDR1 SGDLS and CDR2 YYNGEE. The CDR3 reads CASSEGTGNGSPLHF. CDR3 nucleotide sequence: TGTGCCAGCAGCGAGGGGACAGGGAACGGTTCACCCCTCCACTTT.

This clone showed up just once. The chain links TRBV3-1 (or the pseudogene TRBV3-2) to TRBJ1-6, with D maybe TRBD1 (5 bases). Germline V gives CDR1 LGHDT, CDR2 YNNKEL (reference sequence). The CDR3 loop spans 19 amino acids. V was cut by 0 bases and J by 7 bases, with 22 bases left in between. Here the CDR3 reads CASSQEIGNGLQGNSPLHF. The CDR3 DNA reads TGTGCCAGCAGCCAAGAAATCGGAAACGGTCTCCAGGGAAATTCACCCCTCCACTTT.

The rearrangement uses TRBV9 and TRBJ2-2; TRBD2 matches 7 bases. Trimming removed 1 base from V and 1 base from J; junction bases left unmatched: 1. CDR1 and CDR2 (germline): SGDLS, YYNGEE. The CDR3 runs to 15 residues. CDR3 nucleotide sequence: TGTGCCAGCAGCGTAAGCGGGGAGAACACCGGGGAGCTGTTTTTT. Its protein product is CASSVSGENTGELFF.

V usage is TRBV19 and J usage is TRBJ1-5; TRBD1 is a possible D gene (5 bases). Germline V CDR1 and CDR2: LNHDA, SQIVND (reference sequence). The ends were cut back, 6 bases at V and 0 bases at J, with 9 bases in the middle. This CDR3 has 14 amino acids. The CDR3 nucleotides read TGTGCCAGTAGCCCCAGGGTTAGCAATCAGCCCCAGCATTTT. Protein sequence: CASSPRVSNQPQHF.

The chain uses TRBV7-2 and TRBJ2-5; 9 bases match TRBD1. Looked up from germline, CDR1 is SGHTA and CDR2 is FQGNSA. V shed 3 bases, J shed 5 bases, and the junction held 4 bases outside the gene matches. The CDR3 is 14 residues long. CDR3 DNA sequence: TGTGCCAGCAGCTTTGACAGGGGGAGGGAGACCCAGTACTTC. Its translation: CASSFDRGRETQYF.

The V gene is TRBV5-5, the J gene TRBJ2-7; 9 nucleotides align to TRBD2. The CDR3 has 15 residues. Germline-derived CDR1 and CDR2 are SGHKS and YYEKEE (reference sequence). The V and J ends lost 0 bases and 3 bases, in that order; junction bases with no gene match: 4. The CDR3 region is CASSLVAGDFYEQYF. The DNA of the CDR3 is TGTGCCAGCAGCTTGGTAGCGGGAGACTTCTACGAGCAGTACTTC.

The V gene is TRBV7-9, the J gene TRBJ2-7; 11 bases map to TRBD2. The V gene's germline CDR1 is SEHNR and CDR2 FQNEAQ (reference sequence). The CDR3 runs to 15 residues. V shed 3 bases, J shed 3 bases, and the junction held 4 bases outside the gene matches. CDR3 loop: CASSFSGRVDYEQYF. In DNA, the CDR3 is TGTGCCAGCAGCTTTAGCGGGAGGGTAGACTACGAGCAGTACTTC.

V usage is TRBV7-9 and J usage is TRBJ2-3; D is perhaps TRBD1 (5 bases). The CDR3 spans 15 residues. Germline assignment: CDR1 SEHNR and CDR2 FQNEAQ (reference sequence). V was cut by 3 bases and J by 2 bases, with 12 bases left in between. The CDR3 region is CASSFSIGDTDTQYF. In nucleotides, the CDR3 is TGTGCCAGCAGCTTCTCAATAGGGGACACAGATACGCAGTATTTT.

The J gene is TRBJ2-1, the V gene TRBV5-1, with 9 bases fitting TRBD2. V dropped 3 bases and J dropped 9; count of bases not matched to a gene: 13. The germline gives CDR1 SGHRS, CDR2 YFSETQ. The CDR3 contains 16 residues. The CDR3 loop is CASSSGVVAGEGEQFF. The CDR3 bases are TGCGCCAGCAGCTCCGGTGTAGTAGCGGGAGAAGGTGAGCAGTTCTTC.

The rearrangement uses TRBV18 and TRBJ1-3; D remains ambiguous. Trimming pared 3 bases from V and 0 bases from J, leaving 15 bases between. Per the germline V gene, CDR1 is KGHSH and CDR2 is LQKENI. This CDR3 spans 17 amino acids. CDR3 loop: CASSPPAAGTSGNTIYF. The CDR3 nucleotides read TGTGCCAGCTCACCCCCCGCCGCAGGAACCTCTGGAAACACCATATATTTT.

The table lists this clone with a few counts. The V and J genes are TRBV28 and TRBJ2-7; D perhaps matches TRBD2 (6 bases). Germline loops: CDR1 MDHEN, CDR2 SYDVKM. CDR3 length: 14 amino acids. Trimming cost V 3 bases and J 6 bases, with 15 bases left between them. CDR3 amino acids: CASSLGGQGREQYF. CDR3 bases: TGTGCCAGCAGTTTGGGGGGTCAGGGCCGCGAGCAGTACTTC.

The chain has TRBV19 and TRBJ2-1, with D possibly TRBD2 on 6 matching bases. V lost 3 bases and J 6 bases, leaving 21 bases between the germline ends. The CDR3 sequence is 17 residues long. Germline V gene sequence: CDR1 LNHDA, CDR2 SQIVND (reference sequence). The CDR3: CASSMPIADLSSNEQFF. In DNA form, the CDR3 reads TGTGCCAGTAGTATGCCTATAGCGGACCTCTCGTCCAATGAGCAGTTCTTC.

The chain is built from TRBV15 and TRBJ1-4; D unclear. The V end was cut by 8 bases, the J end by 4 bases, with 11 bases between. CDR1 is LNHNV, CDR2 YYDKDF, per germline (reference sequence). CDR3 length: 13 residues. CDR3 sequence: CATSIGGNEKLFF. The CDR3 DNA reads TGTGCCACCTCCATTGGAGGTAATGAAAAACTGTTTTTT.